This note documents a single T cell receptor (beta chain) sequence. The entry originates in a study of T cells in tuberculosis. CDR3 length: 12 residues. Unmatched junction bases numbered 9, after V lost 10 bases and J lost 8 bases. The germline CDR1 and CDR2 sequences are LNHDA and SQIVND (reference sequence). TCRdb keeps only in-frame clones here, not all; method: immunoSEQ multiplex PCR. The repertoire holds tens of thousands of clones, 75% to 95% seen once, with nearly 2.5% in the top ten. Time point specified: new active TB diagnosis, blood taken before or within 7 days of starting treatment. The chain uses TRBV19 and TRBJ1-2; the match to TRBD1 covers 8 bases. Material: PBMCs, obtained at tuberculosis diagnosis. The sequence was obtained from an adult with tuberculosis. CDR3 region: CATTDRGYGYTF. CDR3 DNA: TGTGCCACCACCGACAGGGGCTACGGCTACACCTTC.